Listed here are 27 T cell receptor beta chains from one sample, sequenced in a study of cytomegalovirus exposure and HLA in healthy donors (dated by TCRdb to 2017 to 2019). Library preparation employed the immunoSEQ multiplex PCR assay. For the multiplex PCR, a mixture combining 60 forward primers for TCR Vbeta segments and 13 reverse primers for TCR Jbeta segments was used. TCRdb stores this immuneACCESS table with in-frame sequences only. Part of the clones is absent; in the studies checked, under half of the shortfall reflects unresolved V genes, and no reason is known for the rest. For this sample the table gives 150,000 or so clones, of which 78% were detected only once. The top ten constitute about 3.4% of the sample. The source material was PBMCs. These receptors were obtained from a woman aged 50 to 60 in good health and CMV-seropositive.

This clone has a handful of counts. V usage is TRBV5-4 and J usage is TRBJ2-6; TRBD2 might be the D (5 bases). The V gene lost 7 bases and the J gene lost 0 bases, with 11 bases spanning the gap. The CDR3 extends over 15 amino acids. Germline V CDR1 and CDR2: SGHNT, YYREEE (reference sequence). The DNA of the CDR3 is TGTGCCAGCGGCCCGGGGAGCTCTGGGGCCAACGTCCTGACTTTC. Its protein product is CASGPGSSGANVLTF. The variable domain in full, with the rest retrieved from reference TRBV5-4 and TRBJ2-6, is ETGVTQSPTHLIKTRGQQVTLRCSSQSGHNTVSWYQQALGQGPQFIFQYYREEENGRGNFPPRFSGLQFPNYSSELNVNALELDDSALYLCASGPGSSGANVLTFGAGSRLTVL.

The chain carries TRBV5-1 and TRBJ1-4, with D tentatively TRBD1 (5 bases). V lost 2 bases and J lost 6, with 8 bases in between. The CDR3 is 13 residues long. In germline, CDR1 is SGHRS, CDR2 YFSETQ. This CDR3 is CASSLGQDEKLFF. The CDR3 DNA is TGCGCCAGCAGCTTAGGACAAGATGAAAAACTGTTTTTT.

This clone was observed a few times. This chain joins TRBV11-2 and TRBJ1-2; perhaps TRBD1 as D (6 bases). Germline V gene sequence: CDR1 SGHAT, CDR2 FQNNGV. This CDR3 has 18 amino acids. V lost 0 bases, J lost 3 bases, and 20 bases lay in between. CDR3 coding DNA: TGTGCCAGCAGCTTAGATCTAAGTAGTACAGGGACCGACTATGGCTACACCTTC. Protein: CASSLDLSSTGTDYGYTF.

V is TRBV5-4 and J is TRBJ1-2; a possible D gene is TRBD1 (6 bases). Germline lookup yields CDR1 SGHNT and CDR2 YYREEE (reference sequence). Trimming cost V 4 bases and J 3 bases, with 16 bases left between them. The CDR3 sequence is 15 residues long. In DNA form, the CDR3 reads TGTGCCAGCAGCCCAGGGACAAACCGTGACTATGGCTACACCTTC. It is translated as CASSPGTNRDYGYTF.

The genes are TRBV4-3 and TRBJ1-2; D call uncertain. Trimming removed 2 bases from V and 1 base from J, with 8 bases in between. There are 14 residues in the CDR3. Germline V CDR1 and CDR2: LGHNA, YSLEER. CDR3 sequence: CASSQLTGNYGYTF. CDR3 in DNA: TGCGCCAGCAGCCAACTCACCGGTAACTATGGCTACACCTTC.

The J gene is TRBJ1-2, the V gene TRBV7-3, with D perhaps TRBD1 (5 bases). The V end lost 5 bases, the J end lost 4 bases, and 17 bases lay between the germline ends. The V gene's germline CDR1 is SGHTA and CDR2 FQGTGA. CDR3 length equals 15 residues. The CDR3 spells CASSPHGGRGYGYTF. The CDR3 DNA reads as TGTGCCAGCAGCCCCCACGGGGGAAGGGGCTATGGCTACACCTTC.

CDR3: CASSSSPTTTPSTDTQYF. As DNA, the CDR3 is TGCGCCAGCAGCTCCTCCCCGACTACCACTCCGTCCACAGATACGCAGTATTTT. The V gene is TRBV5-1, the J gene TRBJ2-3; weak D call: TRBD2 (5 bases). The CDR3 is made up of 18 amino acids. In germline, CDR1 is SGHRS, CDR2 YFSETQ. The V and J ends lost 3 bases and 2 bases respectively, with 22 bases between them.

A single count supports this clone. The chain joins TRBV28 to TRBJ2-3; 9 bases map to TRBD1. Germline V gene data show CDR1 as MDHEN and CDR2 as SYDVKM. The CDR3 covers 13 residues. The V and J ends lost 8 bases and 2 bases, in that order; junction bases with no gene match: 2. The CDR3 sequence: CASRDRATDTQYF. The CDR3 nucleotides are TGTGCCAGCCGGGACAGGGCCACAGATACGCAGTATTTT.

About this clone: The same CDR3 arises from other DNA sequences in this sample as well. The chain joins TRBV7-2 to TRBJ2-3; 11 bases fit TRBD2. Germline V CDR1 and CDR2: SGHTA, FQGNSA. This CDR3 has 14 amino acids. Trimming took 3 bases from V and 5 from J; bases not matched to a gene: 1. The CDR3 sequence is CASSFGLAGDTQYF. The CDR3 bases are TGTGCCAGCAGCTTCGGACTAGCGGGAGATACGCAGTATTTT.

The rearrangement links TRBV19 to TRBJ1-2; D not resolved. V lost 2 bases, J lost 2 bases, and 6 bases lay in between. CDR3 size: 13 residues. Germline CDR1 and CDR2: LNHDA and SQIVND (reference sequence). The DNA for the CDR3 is TGTGCCAGTAGTATAATGTCGAACTATGGCTACACCTTC. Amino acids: CASSIMSNYGYTF.

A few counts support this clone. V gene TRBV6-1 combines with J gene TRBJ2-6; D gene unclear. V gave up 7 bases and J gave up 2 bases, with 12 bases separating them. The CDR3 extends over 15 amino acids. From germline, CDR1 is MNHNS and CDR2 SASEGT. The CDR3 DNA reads TGTGCCAGCAACTCCGGTTCTCCTGGGGCCAACGTCCTGACTTTC. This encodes CASNSGSPGANVLTF.

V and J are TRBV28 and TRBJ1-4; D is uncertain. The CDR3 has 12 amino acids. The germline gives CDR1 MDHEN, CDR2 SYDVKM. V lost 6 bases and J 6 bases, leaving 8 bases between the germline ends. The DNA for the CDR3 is TGTGCCAGCAGCCTTCCGGATGAAAAACTGTTTTTT. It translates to CASSLPDEKLFF.

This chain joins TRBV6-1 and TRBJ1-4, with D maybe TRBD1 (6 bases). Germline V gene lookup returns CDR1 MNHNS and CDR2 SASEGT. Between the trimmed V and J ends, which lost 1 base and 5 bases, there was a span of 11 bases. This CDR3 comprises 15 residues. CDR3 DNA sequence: TGTGCCAGCAGTGAAGGGGGGCAGCCGAATGAAAAACTGTTTTTT. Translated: CASSEGGQPNEKLFF.

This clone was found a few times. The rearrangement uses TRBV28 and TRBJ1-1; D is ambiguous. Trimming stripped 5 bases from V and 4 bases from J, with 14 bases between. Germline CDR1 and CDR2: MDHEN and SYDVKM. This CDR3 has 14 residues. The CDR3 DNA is TGTGCCAGCAGTCCAAGACTACACGGCACTGAAGCTTTCTTT. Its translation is CASSPRLHGTEAFF. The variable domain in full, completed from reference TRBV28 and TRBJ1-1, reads DVKVTQSSRYLVKRTGEKVFLECVQDMDHENMFWYRQDPGLGLRLIYFSYDVKMKEKGDIPEGYSVSREKKERFSLILESASTNQTSMYLCASSPRLHGTEAFFGQGTRLTVV.

This CDR3 is CASSLRTSGGYGEQYF. In DNA, the CDR3 is TGTGCCAGCAGCTTACGGACTAGCGGGGGGTATGGCGAGCAGTACTTC. V is TRBV5-4 and J is TRBJ2-7; 14 bases fit TRBD2. The germline V gene has CDR1 SGHNT and CDR2 YYREEE (reference sequence). This CDR3 region has 16 residues. The junction had 7 bases not matched to a gene; V was cut back by 2 bases and J by 6 bases.

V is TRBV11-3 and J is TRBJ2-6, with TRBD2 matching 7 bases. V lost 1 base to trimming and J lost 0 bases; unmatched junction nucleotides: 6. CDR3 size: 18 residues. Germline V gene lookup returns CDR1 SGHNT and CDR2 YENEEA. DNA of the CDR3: TGTGCCAGCAGCTTAGTCGGGGGGACGGGCTCTGGGGCCAACGTCCTGACTTTC. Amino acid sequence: CASSLVGGTGSGANVLTF.

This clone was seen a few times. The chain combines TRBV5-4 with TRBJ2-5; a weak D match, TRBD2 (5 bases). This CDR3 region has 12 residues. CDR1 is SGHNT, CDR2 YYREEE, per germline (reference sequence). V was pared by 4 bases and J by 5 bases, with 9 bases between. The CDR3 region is CASSRDQETQYF. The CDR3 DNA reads TGTGCCAGCAGCCGGGATCAGGAGACCCAGTACTTC.

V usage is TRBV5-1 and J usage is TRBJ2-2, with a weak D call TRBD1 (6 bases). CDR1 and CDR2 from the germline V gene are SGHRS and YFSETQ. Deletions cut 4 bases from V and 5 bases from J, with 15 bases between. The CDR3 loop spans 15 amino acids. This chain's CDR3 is CASSIAGALTGELFF. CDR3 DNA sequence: TGCGCCAGCAGCATCGCAGGGGCCCTTACCGGGGAGCTGTTTTTT.

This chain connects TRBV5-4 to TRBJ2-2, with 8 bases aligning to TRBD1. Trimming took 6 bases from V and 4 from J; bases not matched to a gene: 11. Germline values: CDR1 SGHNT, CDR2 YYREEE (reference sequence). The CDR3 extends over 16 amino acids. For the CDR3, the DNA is TGTGCCAGCACCGAAACAGGGGGTCGGAGCACCGGGGAGCTGTTTTTT. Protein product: CASTETGGRSTGELFF.

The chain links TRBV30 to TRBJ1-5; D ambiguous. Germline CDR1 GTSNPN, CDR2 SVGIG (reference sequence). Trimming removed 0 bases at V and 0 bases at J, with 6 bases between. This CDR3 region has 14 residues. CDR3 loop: CAWSVLFSNQPQHF. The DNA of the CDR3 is TGTGCCTGGAGTGTACTCTTTAGCAATCAGCCCCAGCATTTT.

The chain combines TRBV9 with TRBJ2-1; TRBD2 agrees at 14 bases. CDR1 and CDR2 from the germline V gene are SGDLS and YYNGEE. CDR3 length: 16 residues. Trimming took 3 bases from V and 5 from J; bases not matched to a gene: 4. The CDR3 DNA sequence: TGTGCCAGCAGCGCACCGGGACTAGCGGGAGACAATGAGCAGTTCTTC. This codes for CASSAPGLAGDNEQFF.

The CDR3 here is CASSLGVGQGSTEAFF. The CDR3 DNA reads as TGTGCCAGCAGCTTGGGGGTCGGACAGGGATCCACTGAAGCTTTCTTT. The V call is TRBV7-9, the J call TRBJ1-1; 8 bases fit TRBD1. This CDR3 contains 16 residues. Germline CDR1 SEHNR, CDR2 FQNEAQ (reference sequence). V shed 3 bases, J shed 4 bases, and the junction held 10 bases outside the gene matches.

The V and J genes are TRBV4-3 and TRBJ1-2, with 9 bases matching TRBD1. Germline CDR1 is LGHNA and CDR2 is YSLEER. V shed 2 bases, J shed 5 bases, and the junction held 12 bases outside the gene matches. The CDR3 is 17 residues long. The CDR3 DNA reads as TGCGCCAGCAGCCAAACCGAGCGGGGACAGGGTGGGTATGGCTACACCTTC. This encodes CASSQTERGQGGYGYTF.

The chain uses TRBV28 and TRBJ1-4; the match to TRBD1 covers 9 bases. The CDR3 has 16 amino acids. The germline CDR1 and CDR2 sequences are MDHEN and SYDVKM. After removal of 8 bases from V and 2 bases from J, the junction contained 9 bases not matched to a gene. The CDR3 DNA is TGTGCCAGCCAGTCCCGGGACAGGGCTACTAATGAAAAACTGTTTTTT. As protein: CASQSRDRATNEKLFF. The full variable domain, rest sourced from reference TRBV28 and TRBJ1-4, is DVKVTQSSRYLVKRTGEKVFLECVQDMDHENMFWYRQDPGLGLRLIYFSYDVKMKEKGDIPEGYSVSREKKERFSLILESASTNQTSMYLCASQSRDRATNEKLFFGSGTQLSVL.

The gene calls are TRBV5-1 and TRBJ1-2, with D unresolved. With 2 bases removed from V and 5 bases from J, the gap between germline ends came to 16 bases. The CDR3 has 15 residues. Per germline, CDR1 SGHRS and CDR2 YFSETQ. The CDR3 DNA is TGCGCCAGCAGCTTTCTGGGAGGAGGCCTATATGGCTACACCTTC. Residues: CASSFLGGGLYGYTF.

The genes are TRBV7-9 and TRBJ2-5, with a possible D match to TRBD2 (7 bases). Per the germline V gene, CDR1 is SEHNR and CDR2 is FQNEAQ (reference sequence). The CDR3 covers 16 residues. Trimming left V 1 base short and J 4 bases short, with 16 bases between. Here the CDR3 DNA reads TGTGCCAGCAGCTTAGGGGCGGGGGCTGGGGGAGAGACCCAGTACTTC. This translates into CASSLGAGAGGETQYF.

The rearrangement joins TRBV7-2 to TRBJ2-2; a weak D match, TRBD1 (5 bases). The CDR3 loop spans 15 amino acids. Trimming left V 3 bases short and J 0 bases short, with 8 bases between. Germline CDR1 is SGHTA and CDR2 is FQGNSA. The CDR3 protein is CASSFSRANTGELFF. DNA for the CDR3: TGTGCCAGCAGCTTTAGCAGGGCGAACACCGGGGAGCTGTTTTTT.